These 13 T cell receptor beta chains were sequenced from one sample in a study of T cells in Graves' hyperthyroidism and ophthalmopathy (dated 2019 in TCRdb). Libraries were made using multiplex PCR. Sequencer: Illumina HiSeq 2000. Amplification of TCR beta CDR3 regions was carried out from RNA transcripts. A first-round RT-PCR of the TCR CDR3 used the HTBI primer set with the Qiagen OneStep RT-PCR kit. TCRdb trimmed the raw reads at Q25, called clones with MiXCR and kept productive beta chains. Identical CDR3 proteins give one entry, which carries the most common genes and DNA. The sample yields 540,000 or so distinct CDR3 sequences; approximately 14% were counted once. The top ten constitute under 7.5% of the sample. The sequencing sample was made of blood. Source of these receptors: a woman under 40 with Graves' hyperthyroidism.

This clonotype was seen many times. This chain uses TRBV7-2 with TRBJ2-6; perhaps TRBD1 as D (5 bases). The germline CDR1 and CDR2 sequences are SGHTA and FQGNSA. Trimming cost V 5 bases and J 4 bases, with 12 bases left between them. This CDR3 comprises 15 residues. The chain's CDR3 is CASSRTQAGANVLTF. The CDR3 DNA reads as TGTGCCAGCAGCCGCACACAGGCCGGGGCCAACGTCCTGACTTTC.

This clonotype was counted many times. This rearrangement joins TRBV20-1 to TRBJ2-1, with D hard to call. The CDR3 spans 11 residues. CDR1 and CDR2 (germline): DFQATT, SNEGSKA (reference sequence). V was shortened by 5 bases and J by 3 bases, with 5 bases between the two germline ends. CDR3 DNA sequence: TGCAGTGCTGCAAACTACAATGAGCAGTTCTTC. Its translation: CSAANYNEQFF.

On this clonotype: A clone one base away is much larger, so this may be a read error. The gene calls are TRBV9 and TRBJ2-2; D possibly matches TRBD1 or TRBD2 (5 bases each). V was pared by 4 bases and J by 1 base, with 11 bases between. Germline loops: CDR1 SGDLS, CDR2 YYNGEE. The CDR3 is 15 residues long. Written as DNA, the CDR3 is TGTGCCAGCAGCCCCCGGGACGGGAACACCGGGGAGCTGTTTTTT. Translating gives CASSPRDGNTGELFF.

There are many counts of this clonotype. This chain uses TRBV6-2 or TRBV6-3 with TRBJ1-5; D gene ambiguous. V lost 2 bases and J 3 bases, leaving 11 bases between the germline ends. The CDR3 loop spans 15 amino acids. CDR1 is MNHEY and CDR2 is SVGEGT in the germline V gene. CDR3 bases: TGTGCCAGCAGTTACGACCCAGCGTTCAATCAGCCCCAGCATTTT. Its translation is CASSYDPAFNQPQHF.

In its sample, this clonotype was seen many times. The CDR3 DNA reads TGTGCCAGCGGATGGGGGGAAGGGGAAGAGACCCAGTACTTC. This sequence encodes CASGWGEGEETQYF. The chain recombines TRBV27 with TRBJ2-5, with D maybe TRBD2 (6 bases). The CDR3 length is 14 residues. Germline lookup yields CDR1 MNHEY and CDR2 SMNVEV (reference sequence). Trimming cost V 8 bases and J 3 bases, with 16 bases left between them.

Points on this clonotype: A clone one base away is much larger, so this may be a read error. V and J are TRBV28 and TRBJ1-3; D ambiguous. The CDR3 sequence is 13 residues long. In germline, CDR1 is MDHEN, CDR2 SYDVKM. The CDR3 region has the DNA TGTGCCAGCAGTTCGGACTCTGGAATCACCATATATTTT. The encoded protein is CASSSDSGITIYF.

This clonotype was found a few times. This rearrangement joins TRBV7-8 to TRBJ2-3; 7 bases match TRBD1. Unmatched junction bases numbered 5, after V lost 5 bases and J lost 3 bases. CDR3 length: 14 amino acids. Germline loops: CDR1 SGHVS, CDR2 FQNEAQ. The CDR3 region is CASSMRQGTDTQYF. The CDR3 bases are TGTGCCAGCAGCATGCGACAGGGAACAGATACGCAGTATTTT.

The CDR3 nucleotides read TGCAGTGCTAGAGTCGTTGCAGGGGTCGAAGCTTTCTTT. It is translated as CSARVVAGVEAFF. V gene TRBV20-1 combines with J gene TRBJ1-1, with D possibly being TRBD1 (6 bases). This CDR3 contains 13 residues. The germline V and J ends were trimmed by 1 base and 8 bases, with 14 bases remaining between them. Per germline, CDR1 DFQATT and CDR2 SNEGSKA (reference sequence).

This clonotype came up many times. CDR3 DNA: TGTGCCTGGAATCTAGGCCCCTACAATGAGCAGTTCTTC. Its protein product is CAWNLGPYNEQFF. The chain combines TRBV30 with TRBJ2-1; D gene unclear. CDR3 length equals 13 residues. Trimming removed 4 bases from V and 2 bases from J, with 9 bases in between. Germline V gives CDR1 GTSNPN, CDR2 SVGIG (reference sequence).

The chain couples TRBV29-1 to TRBJ2-3, with 9 bases identical to TRBD2. V lost 6 bases and J lost 0; bases outside the gene matches: 7. Germline CDR1 SQVTM, CDR2 ANQGSEA. CDR3 length: 15 amino acids. CDR3 DNA sequence: TGCAGCGTCGCGGGGGGGGGATCTAGCACAGATACGCAGTATTTT. Translated, it gives CSVAGGGSSTDTQYF.

This clonotype was picked up a small number of times. The rearrangement links TRBV7-3 to TRBJ2-2; 8 positions agree with TRBD2. In germline, CDR1 is SGHTA, CDR2 FQGTGA. V was pared by 5 bases and J by 6 bases, with 8 bases of the junction left unmatched. This CDR3 has 15 amino acids. The DNA for the CDR3 is TGTGCCAGCAGCCCTCAGCGGGAGTGGGCCGGGGAGCTGTTTTTT. Its translation: CASSPQREWAGELFF.

The chain recombines TRBV9 with TRBJ2-2, with D hard to call. Trimming removed 0 bases from V and 7 bases from J, with 16 bases in between. There are 16 residues in the CDR3. Germline lookup yields CDR1 SGDLS and CDR2 YYNGEE. Here the CDR3 DNA reads TGTGCCAGCAGCGTAGCCCCCGACACCCGCCGCGGGGAGCTGTTTTTT. The encoded protein is CASSVAPDTRRGELFF.

This clonotype appeared many times. The J gene is TRBJ2-2, the V gene TRBV20-1; D is undetermined. V was trimmed by 6 bases and J by 7 bases, leaving 9 bases between them. The germline CDR1 and CDR2 sequences are DFQATT and SNEGSKA (reference sequence). The CDR3 has 11 amino acids. The CDR3 spells CSAEKHGELFF. DNA of the CDR3: TGCAGTGCGGAGAAGCACGGGGAGCTGTTTTTT.